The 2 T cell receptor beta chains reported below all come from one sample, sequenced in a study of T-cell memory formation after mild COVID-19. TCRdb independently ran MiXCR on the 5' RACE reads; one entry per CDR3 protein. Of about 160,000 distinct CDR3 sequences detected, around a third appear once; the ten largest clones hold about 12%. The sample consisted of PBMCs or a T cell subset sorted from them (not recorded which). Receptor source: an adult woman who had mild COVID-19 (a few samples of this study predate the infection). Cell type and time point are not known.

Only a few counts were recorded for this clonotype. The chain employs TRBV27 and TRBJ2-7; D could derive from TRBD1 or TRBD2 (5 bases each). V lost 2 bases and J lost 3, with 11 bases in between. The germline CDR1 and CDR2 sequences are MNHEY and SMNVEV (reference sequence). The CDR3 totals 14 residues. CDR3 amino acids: CASSLTGRSYEQYF. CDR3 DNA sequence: TGTGCCAGCAGTTTAACGGGACGTAGCTACGAGCAGTACTTC.

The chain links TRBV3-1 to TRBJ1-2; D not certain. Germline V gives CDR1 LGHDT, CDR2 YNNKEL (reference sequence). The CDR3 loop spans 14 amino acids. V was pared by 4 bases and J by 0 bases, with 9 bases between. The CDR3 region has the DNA TGTGCCAGCAGCCCGCCGCCGTCTAACTATGGCTACACCTTC. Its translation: CASSPPPSNYGYTF.